This TCR beta chain emerged from a study of blood T cells in healthy people across ages. Each sample yielded at least 6 million isolated PBMCs. Per sample, no less than 5 micrograms of total RNA were extracted. The study's findings and limits: It was held that the diversity estimates obtained from one million T cells were underestimates. The unsorted PBMCs prevented any conclusive comparison of naive versus antigen-experienced cells.

Per the germline V gene, CDR1 is SGHTA and CDR2 is FQGNSA. The ends were cut back, 6 bases at V and 5 bases at J, with 13 bases in the middle. The CDR3 runs 13 residues. This clonotype has only a few counts. Its matching antigen is unknown. PCR was performed a second time for roughly 7 to 12 cycles using a sample-barcoded 5' primer and a J-beta primer mix. TCRdb reprocessed the 5' RACE reads with MiXCR, giving one entry per CDR3 protein. The table lists some 1.8 million distinct CDR3 sequences, about two fifths of them singletons. This sequence originates from a human donor in good health. V and J are TRBV7-2 and TRBJ2-5, with unresolved D. Sequencing was carried out using blood. CDR3 nucleotides: TGTGCCAGCAGGCCTCTGATGAGCGAGACCCAGTACTTC. Its translation is CASRPLMSETQYF. The whole variable domain, remainder taken from reference TRBV7-2 and TRBJ2-5, is GAGVSQSPSNKVTEKGKDVELRCDPISGHTALYWYRQSLGQGLEFLIYFQGNSAPDKSGLPSDRFSAERTGGSVSTLTIQRTQQEDSAVYLCASRPLMSETQYFGPGTRLLVL.